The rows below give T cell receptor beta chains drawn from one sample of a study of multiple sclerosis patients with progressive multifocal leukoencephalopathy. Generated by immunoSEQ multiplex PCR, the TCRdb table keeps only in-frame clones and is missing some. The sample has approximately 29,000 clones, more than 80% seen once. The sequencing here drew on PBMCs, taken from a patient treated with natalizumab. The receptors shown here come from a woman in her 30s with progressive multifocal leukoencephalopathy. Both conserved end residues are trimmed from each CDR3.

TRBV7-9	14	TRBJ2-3	ASSFLGGVPTDTQY
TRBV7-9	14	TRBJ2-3	ASSLRVGDRSDTQY
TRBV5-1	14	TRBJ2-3	ASSLARRGVTDTQY
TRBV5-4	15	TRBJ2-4	ASSLAQGGLAKNIQY
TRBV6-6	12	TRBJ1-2	ASSYDRGNYGYT
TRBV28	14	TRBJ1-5	ASSRVAGAGDQPQH
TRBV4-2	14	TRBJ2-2	ASSQEDPTNTGELF
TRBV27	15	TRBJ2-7	ASRPLAGPRYTYEQY
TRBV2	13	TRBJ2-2	ASSLDGGSTGELF
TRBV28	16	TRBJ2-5	ASSLLGTSGLGSETQY
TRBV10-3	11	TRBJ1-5	ASSTSGWQPQH
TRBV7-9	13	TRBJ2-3	ASSSGTGIADTQY
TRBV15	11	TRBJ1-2	ATSRDRGSWYT
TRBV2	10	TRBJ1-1	ASSEGQAEAF
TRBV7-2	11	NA	ASSLAWSAEQY
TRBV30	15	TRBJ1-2	ASTKEGSRGQGYGYT
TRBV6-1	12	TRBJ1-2	ASSIGQINYGYT
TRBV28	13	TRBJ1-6	ASSPLRDRNSPLH
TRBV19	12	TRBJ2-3	ASSSQGGTDTQY
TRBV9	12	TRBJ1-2	ASSVRPGTYGYT
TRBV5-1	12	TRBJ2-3	ASSYQQGTDTQY
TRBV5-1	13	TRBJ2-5	ASSLTGAQRETQY
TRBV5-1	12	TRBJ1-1	ASSLLRLNTEAF
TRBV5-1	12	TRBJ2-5	ASSQGQVKETQY
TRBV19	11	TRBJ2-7	ASSTKLKGEQY
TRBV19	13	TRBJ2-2	ASIQDRANTGELF
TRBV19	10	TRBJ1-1	ASSTRQIEAF
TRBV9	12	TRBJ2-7	ASSARDTTYEQY
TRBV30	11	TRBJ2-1	ASTAPIGNEQF
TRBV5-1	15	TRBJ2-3	ASSFTSGGRRTDTQY
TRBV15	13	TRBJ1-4	ATSSDLGEGEKLF
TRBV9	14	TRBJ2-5	ASSVATAGGQETQY
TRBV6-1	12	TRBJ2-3	ASILTGYTDTQY
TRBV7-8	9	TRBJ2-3	ASSWVDTQY
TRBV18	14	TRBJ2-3	ASSPGGQARGHTQY
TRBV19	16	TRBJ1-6	ASRKNPGQSSYNSPLH
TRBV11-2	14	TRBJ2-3	ASSHLAGKASDTQY
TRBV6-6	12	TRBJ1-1	ASSYSNTLTEAF
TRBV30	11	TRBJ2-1	AWIQSEVNEQF
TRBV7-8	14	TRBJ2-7	ASSPLMGAPLYEQY
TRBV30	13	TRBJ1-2	AWSTRRGDSYGYT
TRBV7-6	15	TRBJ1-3	ASSLGSGGSSGNTIY
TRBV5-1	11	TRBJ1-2	ASSFTQDYGYT
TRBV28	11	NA	ASSSDRVYEQY
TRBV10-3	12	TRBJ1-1	AISESRVGTEAF
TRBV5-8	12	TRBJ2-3	ASSGGYKADTQY
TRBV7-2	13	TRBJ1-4	ASSPYRGKDEKLF
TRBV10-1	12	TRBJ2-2	ASSEARATGELF
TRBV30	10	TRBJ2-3	AWSVLSKTQY
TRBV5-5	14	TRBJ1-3	ASSPHVRNDGNTIY
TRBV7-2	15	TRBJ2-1	ASSLRGTSGLYNEQF